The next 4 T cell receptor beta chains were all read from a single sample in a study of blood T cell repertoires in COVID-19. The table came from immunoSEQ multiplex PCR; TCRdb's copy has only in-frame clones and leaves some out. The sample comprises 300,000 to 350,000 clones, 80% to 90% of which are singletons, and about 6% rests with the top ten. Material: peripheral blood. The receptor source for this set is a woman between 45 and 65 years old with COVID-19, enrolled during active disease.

The CDR3 DNA reads TGTGCCATCAGGGATACAGGGGGGTCACCCCTCCACTTT. Translated, it gives CAIRDTGGSPLHF. The chain combines TRBV10-3 with TRBJ1-6; 8 nucleotides line up with TRBD1. V dropped 6 bases and J dropped 10; count of bases not matched to a gene: 5. The CDR3 consists of 13 residues. Germline CDR1 is ENHRY and CDR2 is SYGVKD.

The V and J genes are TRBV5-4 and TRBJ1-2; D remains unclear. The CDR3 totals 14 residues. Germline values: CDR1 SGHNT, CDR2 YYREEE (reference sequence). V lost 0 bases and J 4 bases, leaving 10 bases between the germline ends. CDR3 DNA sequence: TGTGCCAGCAGCTTGGTGGAGGCCTTCTATGGCTACACCTTC. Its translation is CASSLVEAFYGYTF.

CDR3 residues: CASSLEAGSGRGYTF. The CDR3 DNA reads TGTGCCAGCAGCTTAGAGGCGGGATCGGGACGTGGCTACACCTTC. The rearrangement links TRBV7-8 to TRBJ1-2; TRBD1 might be the D (5 bases). The germline gives CDR1 SGHVS, CDR2 FQNEAQ. V was pared by 1 base and J by 7 bases, with 16 bases between. This CDR3 region has 15 residues.

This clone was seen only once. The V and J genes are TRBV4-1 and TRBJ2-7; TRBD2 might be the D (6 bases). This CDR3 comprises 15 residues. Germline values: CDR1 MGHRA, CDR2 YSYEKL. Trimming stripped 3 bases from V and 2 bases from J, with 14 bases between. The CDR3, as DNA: TGCGCCAGCAGCCAGGCTAGCGCCGGACCCTACGAGCAGTACTTC. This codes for CASSQASAGPYEQYF.